This T cell receptor (beta chain) was found in a study of PD-L1 blockade in urothelial cancer. Study in general: Patients had received 0 to 3 prior chemotherapy regimens. Specimens of blood held a median count of roughly 150,000 T cells.

This CDR3 spans 14 amino acids. Germline V lookup: CDR1 GTSNPN, CDR2 SVGIG (reference sequence). Losses at the gene ends were 4 bases for V and 4 bases for J; bases not matched to a gene: 6. The protocol was immunoSEQ multiplex PCR, while the TCRdb copy is restricted to in-frame clones and leaves out a portion. The sample gives roughly 40,000 clones, 81% of which show up once; approximately 2.9% is in the top ten. The chain is built from TRBV30 and TRBJ2-7, with 11 bases identical to TRBD1. Sequencing used PBMCs, obtained around atezolizumab (anti-PD-L1) treatment. This sequence was found in a man between 65 and 79 years old with urothelial cancer. In DNA, the CDR3 is TGTGCCTGGAACATCGGGACAGGGGGTTACGAGCAGTACTTC. The encoded protein is CAWNIGTGGYEQYF.